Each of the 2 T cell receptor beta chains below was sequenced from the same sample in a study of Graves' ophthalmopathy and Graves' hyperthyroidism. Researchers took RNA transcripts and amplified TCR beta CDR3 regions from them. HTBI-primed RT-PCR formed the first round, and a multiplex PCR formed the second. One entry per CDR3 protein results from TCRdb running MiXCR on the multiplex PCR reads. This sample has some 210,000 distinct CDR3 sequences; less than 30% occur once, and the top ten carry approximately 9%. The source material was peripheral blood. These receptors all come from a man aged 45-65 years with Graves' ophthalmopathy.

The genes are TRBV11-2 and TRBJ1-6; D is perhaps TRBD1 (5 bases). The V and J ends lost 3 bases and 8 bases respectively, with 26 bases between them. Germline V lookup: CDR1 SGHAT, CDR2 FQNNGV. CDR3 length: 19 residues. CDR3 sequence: CASSFPSFAAAGTDSPLHF. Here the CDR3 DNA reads TGTGCCAGCAGCTTCCCTTCTTTCGCGGCGGCGGGGACTGATTCACCCCTCCACTTT.

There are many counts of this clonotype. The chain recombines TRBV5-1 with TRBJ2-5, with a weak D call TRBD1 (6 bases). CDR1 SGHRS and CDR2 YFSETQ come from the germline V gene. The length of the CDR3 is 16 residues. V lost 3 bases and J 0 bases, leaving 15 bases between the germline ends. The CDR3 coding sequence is TGCGCCAGCAGCTCCAGACAGGATAGGAACCAAGAGACCCAGTACTTC. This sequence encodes CASSSRQDRNQETQYF.